This record looks at one T cell receptor beta chain sequence and its context. Its target is unknown. This specimen belongs to a study of CD8 T cells in ankylosing spondylitis. Broader study findings: Existing reports had already noted some motif variants in reactive arthritis synovial fluid and blood. Characteristic of ankylosing spondylitis blood, it appeared, was a TCR beta motif comprising 7 to 9 highly homologous variants. Disease-linked clones reportedly showed significant enrichment in matched ankylosing spondylitis synovial fluid.

5'-RACE, quantitative and with molecular barcodes, yielded the TCR beta libraries. TCRdb fed the 5' RACE reads into MiXCR, producing one record per CDR3 protein. The sample holds more than 650,000 distinct CDR3 sequences; around 11% are singletons and the top ten take about 0.5%. The germline V and J ends were trimmed by 5 bases and 8 bases, with 21 bases remaining between them. The CDR3 runs 14 residues. The germline V gene encodes CDR1 DFQATT and CDR2 SNEGSKA (reference sequence). The specimen was blood, either unsorted or a sorted T cell fraction (not recorded which). J is TRBJ1-2 and V is TRBV20-1; D possibly corresponds to TRBD1 (5 bases). The clonotype was recovered from a male donor with ankylosing spondylitis. The CDR3 bases are TGCAGTGCTTCCAAACCGACAGCGAGCGTCGGCTACACCTTC. This codes for CSASKPTASVGYTF.